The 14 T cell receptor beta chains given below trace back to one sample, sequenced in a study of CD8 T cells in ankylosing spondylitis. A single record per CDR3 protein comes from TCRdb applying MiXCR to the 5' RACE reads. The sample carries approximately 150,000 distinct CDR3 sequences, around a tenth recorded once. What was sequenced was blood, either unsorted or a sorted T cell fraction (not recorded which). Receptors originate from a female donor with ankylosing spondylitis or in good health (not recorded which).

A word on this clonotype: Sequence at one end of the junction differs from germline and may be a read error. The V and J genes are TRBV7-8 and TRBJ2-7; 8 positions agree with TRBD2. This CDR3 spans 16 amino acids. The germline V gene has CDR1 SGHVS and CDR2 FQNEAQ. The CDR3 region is CASTLAGSGTTYEQYF. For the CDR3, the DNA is TGTGCCAGCACCTTAGCGGGGAGCGGTACTACCTACGAGCAGTACTTC.

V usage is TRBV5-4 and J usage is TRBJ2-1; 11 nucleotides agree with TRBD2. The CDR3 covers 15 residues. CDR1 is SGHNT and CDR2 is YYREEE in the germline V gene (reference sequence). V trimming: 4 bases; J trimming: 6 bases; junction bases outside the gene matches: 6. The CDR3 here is CASSVGLAVGNEQFF. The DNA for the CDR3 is TGTGCCAGCAGCGTGGGACTAGCGGTGGGCAATGAGCAGTTCTTC.

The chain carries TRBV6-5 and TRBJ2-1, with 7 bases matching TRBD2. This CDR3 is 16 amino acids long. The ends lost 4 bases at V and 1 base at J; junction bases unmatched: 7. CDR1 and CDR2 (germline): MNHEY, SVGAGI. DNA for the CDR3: TGTGCCAGCAGTTCGGGGGGAACGGTTTCCTACAATGAGCAGTTCTTC. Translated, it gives CASSSGGTVSYNEQFF.

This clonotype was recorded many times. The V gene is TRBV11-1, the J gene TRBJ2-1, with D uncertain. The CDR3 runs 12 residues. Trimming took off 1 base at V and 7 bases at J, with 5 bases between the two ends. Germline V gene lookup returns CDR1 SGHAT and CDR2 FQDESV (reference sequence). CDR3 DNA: TGTGCCAGCAGCTTAGGGCCGAATGAGCAGTTCTTC. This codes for CASSLGPNEQFF. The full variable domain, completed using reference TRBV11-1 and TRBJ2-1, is EAEVAQSPRYKITEKSQAVAFWCDPISGHATLYWYRQILGQGPELLVQFQDESVVDDSQLPKDRFSAERLKGVDSTLKIQPAELGDSAMYLCASSLGPNEQFFGPGTRLTVL.

The CDR3 loop is CASSLSGRAYNEQFF. Written as DNA, the CDR3 is TGTGCCAGCAGCCTTAGCGGGAGAGCCTACAATGAGCAGTTCTTC. V gene TRBV6-2 or TRBV6-3 combines with J gene TRBJ2-1, with TRBD2 matching over 9 bases. The V segment lost 6 bases and the J segment 2 bases; nucleotides outside the gene matches: 5. Germline CDR1 MNHEY, CDR2 SVGEGT. The CDR3 contains 15 residues.

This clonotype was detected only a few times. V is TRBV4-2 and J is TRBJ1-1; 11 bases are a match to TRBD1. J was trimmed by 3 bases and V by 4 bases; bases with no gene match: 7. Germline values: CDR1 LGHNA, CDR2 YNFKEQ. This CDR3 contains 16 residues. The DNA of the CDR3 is TGTGCCAGCAGCCGACGGACAGGGGGCATGGACACTGAAGCTTTCTTT. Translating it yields CASSRRTGGMDTEAFF.

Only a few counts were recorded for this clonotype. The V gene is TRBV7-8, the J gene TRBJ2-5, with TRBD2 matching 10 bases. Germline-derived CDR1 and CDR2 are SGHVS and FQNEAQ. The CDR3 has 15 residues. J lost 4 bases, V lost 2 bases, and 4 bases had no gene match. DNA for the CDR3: TGTGCCAGCAGCTTAAGGCTAGCGGGAGCAGAGACCCAGTACTTC. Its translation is CASSLRLAGAETQYF.

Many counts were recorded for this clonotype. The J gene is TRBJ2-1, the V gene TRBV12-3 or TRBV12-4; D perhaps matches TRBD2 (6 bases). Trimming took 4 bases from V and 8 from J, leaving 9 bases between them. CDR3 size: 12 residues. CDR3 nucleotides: TGTGCCAGCAGTTCCCCGGGGGATGAGCAGTTCTTC. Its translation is CASSSPGDEQFF.

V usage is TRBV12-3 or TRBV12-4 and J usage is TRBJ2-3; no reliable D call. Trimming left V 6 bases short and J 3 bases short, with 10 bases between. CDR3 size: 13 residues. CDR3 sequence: CASSRTLTDTQYF. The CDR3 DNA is TGTGCCAGCAGCCGCACTTTGACAGATACGCAGTATTTT.

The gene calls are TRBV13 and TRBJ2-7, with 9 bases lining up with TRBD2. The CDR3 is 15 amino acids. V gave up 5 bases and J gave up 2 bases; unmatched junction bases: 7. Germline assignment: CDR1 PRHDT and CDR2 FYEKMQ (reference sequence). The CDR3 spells CASSRLAEGTYEQYF. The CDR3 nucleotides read TGTGCCAGCAGCCGACTAGCGGAAGGGACCTACGAGCAGTACTTC.

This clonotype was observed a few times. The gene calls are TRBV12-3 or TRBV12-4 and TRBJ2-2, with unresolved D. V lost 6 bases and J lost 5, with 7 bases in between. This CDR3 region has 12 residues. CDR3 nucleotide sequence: TGTGCCAGCAGCCCACGAACCGGGGAGCTGTTTTTT. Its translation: CASSPRTGELFF.

As DNA, the CDR3 is TGTGCCAGCAGCGTGGGACAGGGGCTCATCTACGAGCAGTACTTC. It is translated as CASSVGQGLIYEQYF. The chain has TRBV9 and TRBJ2-7, with TRBD1 matching 10 bases. Looked up from germline, CDR1 is SGDLS and CDR2 is YYNGEE. The length of the CDR3 is 15 residues. Unmatched junction bases numbered 5, after V lost 2 bases and J lost 3 bases.

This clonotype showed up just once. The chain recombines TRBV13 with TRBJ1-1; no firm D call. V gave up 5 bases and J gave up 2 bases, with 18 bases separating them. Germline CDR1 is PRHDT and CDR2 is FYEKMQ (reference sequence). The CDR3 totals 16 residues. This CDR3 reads CASSPREEAGNTEAFF. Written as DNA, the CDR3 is TGTGCCAGCAGCCCCCGAGAAGAGGCGGGTAACACTGAAGCTTTCTTT.

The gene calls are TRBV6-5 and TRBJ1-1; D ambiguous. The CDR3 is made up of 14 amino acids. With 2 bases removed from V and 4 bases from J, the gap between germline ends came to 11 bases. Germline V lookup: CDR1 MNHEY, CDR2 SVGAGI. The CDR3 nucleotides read TGTGCCAGCAGTTACGCTAATTGGGGCACTGAAGCTTTCTTT. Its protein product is CASSYANWGTEAFF.